This note documents a single T cell receptor (beta chain) sequence. These data come from a study of blood T cell repertoires in COVID-19. Study-level background: There were acute and convalescent COVID-19 samples, and they came from the United States, Italy and Spain. PBMCs, B-cell-depleted T cells, or T cells provided the cDNA or gDNA that made up the material.

Between the trimmed V and J ends, which lost 0 bases and 2 bases, there was a span of 6 bases. This CDR3 spans 14 amino acids. Germline lookup yields CDR1 SGHDN and CDR2 FVKESK. In the authors' workflow: Reference gene primer amplification in the assay estimated nucleated cell counts. Generated by immunoSEQ multiplex PCR, the TCRdb table keeps only in-frame clones and is missing some. V and J calls plus clone size are reproduced from that table; the DNA served to infer D and trimming. This sample carries some 130,000 clones, around 88% of them seen once, and the ten largest clones take around 19%. This chain joins TRBV14 and TRBJ2-3; D unclear. The sample taken for sequencing was peripheral blood. This TCR came from a man aged 50 to 60 with active or convalescent COVID-19. The CDR3 loop is CASSQESLTDTQYF. The CDR3, as DNA: TGTGCCAGCAGCCAAGAGTCCCTCACAGATACGCAGTATTTT.